The entry below gives a single TCR beta chain sequence along with its context. This clone is a singleton in its sample. Its antigen specificity is not known. No clone much larger than this one lies a single base away; base qualities are absent. The data stem from a study of OX40 agonist ivuxolimab in advanced cancers. Regarding the research as a whole: Ivuxolimab was an agonistic, fully human IgG2 monoclonal antibody directed against OX40 (CD134), a costimulatory receptor. In the dose-escalation cohort, 75% to 90% of patients were male, and the mean age was 60 years with a range of roughly 20 to 85. Partial responses were achieved by three dose-escalation patients, of whom one had hepatocellular carcinoma and two had cutaneous melanoma. Intravenous ivuxolimab was administered to patients every 2 weeks at six dose levels: 0.01, 0.1, 0.3, 1.5, 3 and 10 mg/kg. Among the roughly 50 dose-escalation patients, approximately 20 had hepatocellular carcinoma, some 15 melanoma, 9 renal cell carcinoma and 9 head and neck cancer. Patients were allowed to have had prior anti-PD-1, anti-PD-L1 or anti-CTLA-4 therapy, and approximately 40% of the dose-escalation patients had previously received checkpoint inhibitors. The paper describes the monotherapy dose-escalation part (N ≈ 50 patients) of the phase I trial of ivuxolimab. Peripheral TCRbeta sequencing aimed to test whether ivuxolimab altered TCR sequence diversity and caused clonal T-cell expansion.

To sequence the TCRbeta CDR3 region, genomic DNA was isolated from the sorted cells. The immunoSEQ Assay was used to sequence the TCRbeta CDR3 regions. TCRdb holds this immuneACCESS table with in-frame rearrangements only. Some clones are missing; in checked studies, unresolved V genes explain under half, and the rest has no known cause. A total of around 20,000 clones appear in this sample, around 84% of them only once. The ten largest clonotypes hold less than 20% of the sample. Patients with a history of autoimmune disease or receiving systemic immunosuppression were excluded from the trial. Peripheral blood for TCR sequencing was collected from all dose cohorts at baseline, on cycle 4 day 1, and on cycle 7 day 1. Samples came from an open-label, multicenter, first-in-human phase I dose-escalation trial of ivuxolimab. Adults with locally advanced or metastatic melanoma, renal cell, hepatocellular, or head and neck squamous cell carcinoma were enrolled in the trial. Before TCR sequencing, CD4+ T cells and CD8+ T cells from peripheral blood were sorted into separate populations.

The study at large found these results: At doses of 0.1 to 3.0 mg/kg, clonal expansion of both CD4+ and CD8+ blood T cells was observed from baseline to week 6. Partial responders in the 0.1-3.0 mg/kg groups had among the lowest normalized peripheral clonal expansion, especially among CD8+ T cells. Which antigens the clonally expanded peripheral T cells were specific for was not determined. Low levels of normalized T-cell clonal expansion were also seen in some patients who did not respond. After ivuxolimab, more expanded clones were found on average in CD8+ T cells than in CD4+ T cells.

The CDR3 has 12 amino acids, counting the end cysteine and phenylalanine. Here the CDR3 DNA is all that survives: 36 bases in frame from base 1. V and J lose 5 bases and 8 bases, and a span of 10 bases separates them. The germline V gene (reference sequence) gives CDR1 as GTSNPN and CDR2 as SVGIG. The sequencing used CD4+ or CD8+ T cells sorted from blood, collected in a trial of the OX40 agonist ivuxolimab. This receptor was obtained from an adult with an advanced solid tumor such as melanoma, head and neck, liver or kidney cancer. In this chain, TRBV30 is recombined with TRBJ1-6; the D gene assignment is ambiguous. Read as DNA, the sequence is TGTGCCTGGTGTATGGGCGATTCACCCCTCCACTTT. This translates into CAWCMGDSPLHF.